This T cell receptor beta chain was obtained from a study of T cells in Graves' hyperthyroidism and ophthalmopathy (dated by TCRdb to about 2019). At the level of the whole study: Peripheral blood was collected at initial diagnosis, before any treatment. The 75 to 100 discovery patients were divided at random into training and test sets in a 7:3 ratio. Whether ophthalmopathy could be predicted prospectively was tested in an independent validation cohort made up of 18 to 20 hyperthyroidism patients plus 17 patients who later progressed to ophthalmopathy. Following sampling, methimazole starting at 30 mg daily was given to hyperthyroidism patients, and high-dose intravenous methylprednisolone was given to ophthalmopathy patients. Thyroid tissue and blood T-cell repertoires from over 5 Graves' hyperthyroidism patients were also compared in the study. A discovery cohort of fewer than 110 patients, roughly 45 with Graves' ophthalmopathy and 57 with stable Graves' hyperthyroidism, was used to find distinguishing TCR V-J signatures. The paper describes TCR Vbeta CDR3 sequencing of 120 to 150 peripheral blood samples, made up of 43 ophthalmopathy patients, some 76 hyperthyroidism patients and approximately 17 progressor patients.

This clonotype was counted a few times. Its cognate antigen has yet to be identified. Base qualities are not provided; no much larger clone lies one nucleotide away. The paper as a whole reports these results and caveats: A 13 V-J signature model separated ophthalmopathy from stable hyperthyroidism, with around 88% sensitivity and 81% to 83% specificity in cross-validation and 80%/75% in testing. Most expanded thyroid clonotypes (frequency above 0.001) were also detected in blood, a finding suggesting that blood repertoires may reflect thyroid immune responses. Sample size was not statistically predetermined, and investigators were not blinded to group allocation. During validation, the model predicted progression to ophthalmopathy a median of approximately six months ahead of onset, with 60% to 71% sensitivity and 72.22% specificity.

Stable Graves' hyperthyroidism was defined as the absence of progression to ophthalmopathy over 18 months of follow-up. The hyperthyroidism patients were between 18 and 65 years old and newly diagnosed, with a disease duration of less than 2 months. The study excluded patients with uncontrolled infections, other autoimmune diseases, pregnancy or lactation. Diagnoses were established on the basis of clinical symptoms, serum thyroxine and TRAb, thyroid ultrasound, and orbital computed tomography. Ficoll-Paque density gradient centrifugation was used to isolate PBMCs from around 10 ml of fresh peripheral blood. Total RNA was extracted with Trizol reagent, and quality was checked on an Agilent 2100 Bioanalyzer. The TCR beta CDR3 regions were amplified from RNA transcripts. For the first round of RT-PCR on the TCR CDR3, the HTBI primer set was used together with the Qiagen OneStep RT-PCR kit. Libraries were constructed in a second round of multiplex PCR, after which size selection and purification were performed. Sequencing of the libraries was done on an Illumina HiSeq2000 using paired-end 100 bp reads. In the source study's methods: Raw data were processed with SOAPnuke, discarding reads with adapters, uncalled bases, mean Phred below 15, or no exact constant-primer or identifier match. COPE v1.2.5 was used to merge the high-quality paired reads, and each unique nucleotide sequence was defined as a clonotype. MiTCR v1.1 was used to align clonotypes to the IMGT TRBV, TRBD and TRBJ reference segments. Analysis was restricted to V-J combinations with a frequency above 0.0001, which covered roughly 99% of repertoires. A TCS score was defined as the ratio of F50 (clonal expansion) to E x V (chaos), with BLOSUM62-based TCRdist applied between CDR3 peptides within each V-J. Welch's t-statistics and random forest reduced several hundred V-J features to around 14, which were used in a naive Bayes classifier (R e1071). Using fastp trimming at Q25 and MiXCR clonotype assembly, TCRdb reanalyzed the public sequencing data and kept in-frame beta chains. Each entry merges the rows of one CDR3 protein and shows their most common DNA and genes. V and J calls and clone size were set by TCRdb, not the authors. This sample is represented by 700,000 or so distinct CDR3 sequences; about 15% of them were singletons. Jointly, the top ten make up approximately 8% of the sample.

Measured from the cysteine to the phenylalanine, the CDR3 is 14 residues long. The read is trimmed to its CDR3 DNA, 42 bases read in frame from base 1. Looking up the germline V gene yields CDR1 MDHEN and CDR2 SYDVKM. Trimming accounts for 6 bases at V and 6 bases at J, while the number of junction bases matched to no gene is 4. The sequence came from a man aged 18 to 30 with Graves' hyperthyroidism. Sequencing was carried out using blood. The sequence links TRBV28 to TRBJ2-7, and 14 junctional nucleotides match TRBD2. In nucleotides, the sequence is TGTGCCAGCAGACGACTAGCGGGAGGGGTCGAGCAGTACTTC. This encodes CASRRLAGGVEQYF. The full variable domain, completed from the reference TRBV28 and TRBJ2-7 proteins outside the CDR3, reads DVKVTQSSRYLVKRTGEKVFLECVQDMDHENMFWYRQDPGLGLRLIYFSYDVKMKEKGDIPEGYSVSREKKERFSLILESASTNQTSMYLCASRRLAGGVEQYFGPGTRLTVT.